This note documents a single T cell receptor beta chain sequence. It was on clinical symptoms, serum thyroxine, TRAb, thyroid ultrasound and orbital computed tomography that diagnosis relied. This CDR3 comprises 17 residues. V lost 0 bases and J lost 0, with 12 bases in between. The germline V gene encodes CDR1 MDHEN and CDR2 SYDVKM. This entry comes from a study of Graves' ophthalmopathy and Graves' hyperthyroidism. RNA transcripts provided the template for amplifying TCR beta CDR3 regions. Scientists carried out first-round RT-PCR using HTBI primers and then a second-round multiplex PCR. A single record per CDR3 protein comes from TCRdb applying MiXCR to the multiplex PCR reads. The sample contains under 350,000 distinct CDR3 sequences, roughly 17% of which appear only once.

The chain uses TRBV28 and TRBJ1-5; weak D call: TRBD1 (5 bases). Sequencing was carried out using peripheral blood. This TCR was recovered from an adult man with Graves' ophthalmopathy. This CDR3 reads CASSLWRGDSSNQPQHF. Here the CDR3 DNA reads TGTGCCAGCAGTTTATGGCGTGGTGACAGTAGCAATCAGCCCCAGCATTTT.